Only a few counts were recorded for the clone carrying this T cell receptor beta chain. Germline-derived CDR1 and CDR2 are SQVTM and ANQGSEA. The J segment lost 9 bases and the V segment lost 6 bases, leaving 10 bases of the junction unmatched. CDR3 length equals 12 residues. This sample is drawn from a study of patients and donors after allogeneic stem cell transplantation. TCRdb recomputed calls from the RT-PCR reads with MiXCR, one row per CDR3 protein. The sample records over 150,000 distinct CDR3 sequences, roughly 40% being singletons. The source is a human donor who was either an allogeneic HSCT recipient or a stem cell or donor lymphocyte infusion donor (not recorded which). It is not recorded whose cells these are; they may come from a transplant donor. V gene TRBV29-1 combines with J gene TRBJ1-2; TRBD1 agrees at 7 bases. Sequences were obtained from blood, either unsorted or a sorted T cell fraction (not recorded which). The CDR3 region has the DNA TGCAGCGTGTCCGGGACAGTGCATCGCTACACCTTC. Protein sequence: CSVSGTVHRYTF.